This T cell receptor beta chain was sequenced in a study of T cells in Graves' hyperthyroidism and ophthalmopathy. Study information: Peripheral blood was acquired at first diagnosis, ahead of any therapy whatsoever.

V dropped 6 bases and J dropped 0; count of bases not matched to a gene: 14. From germline, CDR1 is MDHEN and CDR2 SYDVKM. The CDR3 has 19 residues. Template material for amplifying TCR beta CDR3 regions consisted of RNA transcripts. During a first-round RT-PCR of the TCR CDR3, the HTBI primer set was used. TCRdb fed the multiplex PCR reads into MiXCR, producing one record per CDR3 protein. The repertoire includes approximately 620,000 distinct CDR3 sequences, 15% to 20% of them detected once, and less than 3.5% sits in the top ten. Uncontrolled infection, other autoimmune disease, pregnancy or lactation barred patients from enrollment. Clinicians diagnosed patients from clinical symptoms, serum thyroxine and TRAb, thyroid ultrasound and orbital computed tomography. This clonotype was seen many times.

This TCR came from a woman between 40 and 55 years old with Graves' ophthalmopathy. The sample was blood. The V and J genes are TRBV28 and TRBJ1-4; 9 nucleotides line up with TRBD1. CDR3: CASSPLGGDREATNEKLFF. CDR3 nucleotide sequence: TGTGCCAGCAGCCCTCTCGGGGGGGACAGGGAGGCAACTAATGAAAAACTGTTTTTT.